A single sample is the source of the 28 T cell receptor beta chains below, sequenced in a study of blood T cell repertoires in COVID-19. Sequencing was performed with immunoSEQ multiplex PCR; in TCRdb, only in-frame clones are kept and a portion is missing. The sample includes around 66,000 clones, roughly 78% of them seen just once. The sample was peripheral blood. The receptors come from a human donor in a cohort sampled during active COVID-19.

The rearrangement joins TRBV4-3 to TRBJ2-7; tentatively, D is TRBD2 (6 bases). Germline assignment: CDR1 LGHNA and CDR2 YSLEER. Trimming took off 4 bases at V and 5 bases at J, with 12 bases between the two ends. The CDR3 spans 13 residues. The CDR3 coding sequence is TGCGCCAGCAGCCCGAGGCGGGGAGACGAGCAGTACTTC. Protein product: CASSPRRGDEQYF.

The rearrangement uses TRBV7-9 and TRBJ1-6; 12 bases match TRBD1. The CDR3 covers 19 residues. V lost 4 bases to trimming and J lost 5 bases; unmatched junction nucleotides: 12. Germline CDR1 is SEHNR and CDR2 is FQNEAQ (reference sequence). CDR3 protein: CASSSGQGAAQVDNSPLHF. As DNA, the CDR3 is TGTGCCAGCAGCTCGGGACAGGGGGCGGCCCAGGTGGATAATTCACCCCTCCACTTT.

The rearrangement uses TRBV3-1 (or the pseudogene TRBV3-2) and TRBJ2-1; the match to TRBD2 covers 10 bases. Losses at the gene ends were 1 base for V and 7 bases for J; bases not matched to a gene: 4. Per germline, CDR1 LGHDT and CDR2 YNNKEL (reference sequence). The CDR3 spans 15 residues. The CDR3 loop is CASSQASGRTNEQFF. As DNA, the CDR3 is TGTGCCAGCAGCCAAGCTAGCGGGAGAACGAATGAGCAGTTCTTC.

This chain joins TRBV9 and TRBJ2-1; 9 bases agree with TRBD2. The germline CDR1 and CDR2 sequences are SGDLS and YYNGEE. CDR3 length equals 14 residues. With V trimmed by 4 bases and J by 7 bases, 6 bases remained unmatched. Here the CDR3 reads CASSTPTSGNEQFF. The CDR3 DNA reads TGTGCCAGCAGCACCCCGACTAGCGGTAATGAGCAGTTCTTC.

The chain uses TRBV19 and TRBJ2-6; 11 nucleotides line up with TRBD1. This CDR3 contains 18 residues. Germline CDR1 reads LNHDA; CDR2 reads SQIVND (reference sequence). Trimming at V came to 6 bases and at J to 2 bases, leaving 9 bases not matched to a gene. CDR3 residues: CASSAHGQGAPGANVLTF. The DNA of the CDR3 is TGTGCCAGTAGCGCCCACGGACAGGGGGCGCCTGGGGCCAACGTCCTGACTTTC.

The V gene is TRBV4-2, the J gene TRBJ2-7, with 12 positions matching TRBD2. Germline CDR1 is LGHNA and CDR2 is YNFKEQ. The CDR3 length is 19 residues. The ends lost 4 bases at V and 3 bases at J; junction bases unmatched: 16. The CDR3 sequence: CASSPRPSPGLAGFYEQYF. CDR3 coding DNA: TGTGCCAGCAGCCCCCGCCCCTCCCCTGGACTAGCGGGATTCTACGAGCAGTACTTC.

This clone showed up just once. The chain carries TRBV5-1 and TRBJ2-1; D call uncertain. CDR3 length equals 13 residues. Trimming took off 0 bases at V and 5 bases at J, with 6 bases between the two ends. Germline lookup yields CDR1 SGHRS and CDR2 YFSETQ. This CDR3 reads CASSLGLHNEQFF. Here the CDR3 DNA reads TGCGCCAGCAGCTTGGGACTTCACAATGAGCAGTTCTTC.

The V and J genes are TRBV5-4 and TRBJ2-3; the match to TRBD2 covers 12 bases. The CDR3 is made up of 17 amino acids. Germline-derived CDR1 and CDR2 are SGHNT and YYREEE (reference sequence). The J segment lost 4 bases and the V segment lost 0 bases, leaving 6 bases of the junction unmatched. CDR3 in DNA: TGTGCCAGCAGCTTGGCCGCTAGCGGGAGGGTCTCAGATACGCAGTATTTT. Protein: CASSLAASGRVSDTQYF.

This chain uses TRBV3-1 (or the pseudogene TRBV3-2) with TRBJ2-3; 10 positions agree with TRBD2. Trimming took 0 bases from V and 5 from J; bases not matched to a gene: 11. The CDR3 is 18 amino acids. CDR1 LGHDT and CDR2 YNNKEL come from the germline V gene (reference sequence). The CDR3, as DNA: TGTGCCAGCAGCCAAGATGTTGGAGCGGGAGGGCGAGGAGATACGCAGTATTTT. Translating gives CASSQDVGAGGRGDTQYF.

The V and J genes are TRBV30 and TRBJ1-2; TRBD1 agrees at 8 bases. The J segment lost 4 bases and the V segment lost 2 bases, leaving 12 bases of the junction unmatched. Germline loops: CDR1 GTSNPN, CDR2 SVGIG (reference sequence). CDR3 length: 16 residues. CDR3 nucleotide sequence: TGTGCCTGGAGTAGGACAGGGTACTCAACCCTCTATGGCTACACCTTC. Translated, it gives CAWSRTGYSTLYGYTF.

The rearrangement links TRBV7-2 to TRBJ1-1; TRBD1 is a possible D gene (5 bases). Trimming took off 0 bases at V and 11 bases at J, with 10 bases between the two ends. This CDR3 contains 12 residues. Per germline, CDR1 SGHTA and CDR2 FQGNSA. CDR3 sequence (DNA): TGTGCCAGCAGCTTAGCCGCAGGGCCGGCTTTCTTT. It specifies CASSLAAGPAFF. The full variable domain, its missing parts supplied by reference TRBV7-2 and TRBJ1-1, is GAGVSQSPSNKVTEKGKDVELRCDPISGHTALYWYRQSLGQGLEFLIYFQGNSAPDKSGLPSDRFSAERTGGSVSTLTIQRTQQEDSAVYLCASSLAAGPAFFGQGTRLTVV.

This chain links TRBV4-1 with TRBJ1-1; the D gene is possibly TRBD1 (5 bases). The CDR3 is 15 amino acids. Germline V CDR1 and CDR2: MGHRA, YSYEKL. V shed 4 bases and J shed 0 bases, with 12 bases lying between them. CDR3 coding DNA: TGCGCCAGCAGCCCCCAGGGTCGAATGAACACTGAAGCTTTCTTT. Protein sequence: CASSPQGRMNTEAFF.

The CDR3 DNA is TGTGCCACCAGTAGCTCGCAAGTTAATCAGCCCCAGCATTTT. It yields the protein CATSSSQVNQPQHF. The gene calls are TRBV24-1 and TRBJ1-5, with D unclear. V lost 6 bases and J 4 bases, leaving 12 bases between the germline ends. From germline, CDR1 is KGHDR and CDR2 SFDVKD. This CDR3 contains 14 residues.

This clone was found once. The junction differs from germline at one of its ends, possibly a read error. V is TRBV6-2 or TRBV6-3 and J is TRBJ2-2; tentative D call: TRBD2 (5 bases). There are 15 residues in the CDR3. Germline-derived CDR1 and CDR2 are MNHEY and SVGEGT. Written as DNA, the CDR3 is TGTGCCAGCAGTTACGTGGACGGCAAACACCGGGGAGCTGTTTTT. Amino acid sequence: CASSYVDGKHRGAVF.

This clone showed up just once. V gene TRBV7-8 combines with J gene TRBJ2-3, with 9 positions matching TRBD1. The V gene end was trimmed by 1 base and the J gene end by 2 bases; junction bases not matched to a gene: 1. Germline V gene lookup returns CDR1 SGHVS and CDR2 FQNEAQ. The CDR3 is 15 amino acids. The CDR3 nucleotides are TGTGCCAGCAGCTTAGACAGGGGGCACACAGATACGCAGTATTTT. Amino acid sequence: CASSLDRGHTDTQYF.

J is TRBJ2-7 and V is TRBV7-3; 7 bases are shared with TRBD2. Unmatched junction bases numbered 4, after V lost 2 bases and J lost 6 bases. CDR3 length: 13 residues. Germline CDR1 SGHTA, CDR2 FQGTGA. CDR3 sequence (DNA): TGTGCCAGCAGCTTACGTCCGGGGGGCGAGCAGTACTTC. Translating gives CASSLRPGGEQYF.

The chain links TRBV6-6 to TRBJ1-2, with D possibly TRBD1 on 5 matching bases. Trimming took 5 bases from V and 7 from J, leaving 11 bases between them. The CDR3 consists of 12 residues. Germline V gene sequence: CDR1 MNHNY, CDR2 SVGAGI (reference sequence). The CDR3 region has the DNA TGTGCCAGCAGTCTCCAGGGAGGTGGCTACACCTTC. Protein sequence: CASSLQGGGYTF.

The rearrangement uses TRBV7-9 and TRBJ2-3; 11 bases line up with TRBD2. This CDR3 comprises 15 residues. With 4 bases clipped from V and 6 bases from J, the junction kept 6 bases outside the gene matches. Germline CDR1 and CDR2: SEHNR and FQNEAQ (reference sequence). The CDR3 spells CASSYSGRVVDTQYF. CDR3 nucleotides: TGTGCCAGCAGCTATAGCGGGAGGGTAGTGGATACGCAGTATTTT.

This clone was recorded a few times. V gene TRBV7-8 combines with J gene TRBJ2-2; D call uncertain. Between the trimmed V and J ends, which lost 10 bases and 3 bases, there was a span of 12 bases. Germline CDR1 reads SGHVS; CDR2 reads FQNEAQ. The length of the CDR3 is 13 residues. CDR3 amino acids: CATQETDTGELFF. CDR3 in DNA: TGTGCCACCCAAGAAACAGACACCGGGGAGCTGTTTTTT.

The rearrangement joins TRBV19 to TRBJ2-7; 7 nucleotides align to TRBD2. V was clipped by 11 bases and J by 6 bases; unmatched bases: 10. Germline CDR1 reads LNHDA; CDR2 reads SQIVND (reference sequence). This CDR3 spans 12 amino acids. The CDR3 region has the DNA TGTGCCTCCCTTGGGGGGGGTGGCGAGCAGTACTTC. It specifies CASLGGGGEQYF.

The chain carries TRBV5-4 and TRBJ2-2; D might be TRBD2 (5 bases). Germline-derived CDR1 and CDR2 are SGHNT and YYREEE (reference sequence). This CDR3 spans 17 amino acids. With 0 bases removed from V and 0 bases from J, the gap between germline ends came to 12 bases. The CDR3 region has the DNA TGTGCCAGCAGCTTGGGACGGGGAATTTCGAACACCGGGGAGCTGTTTTTT. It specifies CASSLGRGISNTGELFF.

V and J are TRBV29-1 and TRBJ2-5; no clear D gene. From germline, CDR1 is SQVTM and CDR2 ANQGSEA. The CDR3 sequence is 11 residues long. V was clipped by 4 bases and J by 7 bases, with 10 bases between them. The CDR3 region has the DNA TGCAGCGTTGGAGGCGTTGGGACCCAGTACTTC. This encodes CSVGGVGTQYF.

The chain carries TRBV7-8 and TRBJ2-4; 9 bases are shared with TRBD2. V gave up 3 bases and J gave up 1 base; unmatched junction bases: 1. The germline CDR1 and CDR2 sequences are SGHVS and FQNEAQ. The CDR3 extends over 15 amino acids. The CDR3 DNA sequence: TGTGCCAGCAGCTTGGCGGGAGGGGCCAAAAACATTCAGTACTTC. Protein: CASSLAGGAKNIQYF.

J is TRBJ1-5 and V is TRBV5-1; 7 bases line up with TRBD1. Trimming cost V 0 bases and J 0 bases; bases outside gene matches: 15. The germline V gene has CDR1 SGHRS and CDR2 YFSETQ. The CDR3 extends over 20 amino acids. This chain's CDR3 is CASSLAPIGQVIHSNQPQHF. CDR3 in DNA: TGCGCCAGCAGCTTGGCCCCGATTGGACAGGTTATCCATAGCAATCAGCCCCAGCATTTT.

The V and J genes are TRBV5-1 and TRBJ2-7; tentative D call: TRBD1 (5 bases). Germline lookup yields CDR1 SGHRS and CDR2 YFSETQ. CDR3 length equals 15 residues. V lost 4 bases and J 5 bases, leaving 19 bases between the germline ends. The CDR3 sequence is CASSVNGQPSDEQYF. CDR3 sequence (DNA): TGCGCCAGCAGCGTCAATGGACAACCGTCTGACGAGCAGTACTTC.

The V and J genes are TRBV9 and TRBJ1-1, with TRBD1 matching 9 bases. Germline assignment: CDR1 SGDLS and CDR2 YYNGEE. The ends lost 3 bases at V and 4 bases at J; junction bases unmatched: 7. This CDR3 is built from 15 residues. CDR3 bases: TGTGCCAGCAGCGCCTACGGGACAGGGCCCACTGAAGCTTTCTTT. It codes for CASSAYGTGPTEAFF.

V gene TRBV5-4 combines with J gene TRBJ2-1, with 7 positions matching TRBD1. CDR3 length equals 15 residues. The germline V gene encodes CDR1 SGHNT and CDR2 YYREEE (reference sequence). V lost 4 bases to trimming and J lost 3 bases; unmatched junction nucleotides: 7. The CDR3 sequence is CASSPEQGNYNEQFF. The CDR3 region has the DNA TGTGCCAGCAGCCCAGAACAGGGGAACTACAATGAGCAGTTCTTC.

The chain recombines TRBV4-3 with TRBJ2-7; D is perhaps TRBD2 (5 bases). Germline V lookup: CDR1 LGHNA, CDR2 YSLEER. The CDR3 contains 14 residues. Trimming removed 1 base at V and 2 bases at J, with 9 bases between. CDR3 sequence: CASSQASGTYEQYF. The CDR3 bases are TGCGCCAGCAGCCAAGCAAGCGGTACCTACGAGCAGTACTTC.